These T cell receptor beta chains were read from a single sample in a study of blood T cell repertoires in COVID-19. Assay: immunoSEQ multiplex PCR; the TCRdb copy retains only in-frame clones and omits some. The repertoire has around 340,000 clones, more than 70% of them found once; the top ten carry 3% to 4%. Sequencing input: peripheral blood. These receptors were obtained from a woman aged 60-70 years with COVID-19, enrolled during active disease. CDR3s include the opening cysteine and the closing phenylalanine or tryptophan. The D gene is left open where the match is weak. Clone size is stated in some rows and not others, as once, few, many or a class when expanded.

D,J,size,V,DNA,CDR3
TRBD1,TRBJ2-7,NA,TRBV6-5,TGTGCCAGCAGTCCCGGGACAGTCTTCTACGAGCAGTACTTC,CASSPGTVFYEQYF
TRBD1,TRBJ2-5,NA,TRBV19,TGTGCCAGTAGTATAGGTGGGAGACAGGGAGAGACCCAGTACTTC,CASSIGGRQGETQYF
NA,TRBJ1-1,NA,TRBV7-7,TGTGCTAGCAGCTTAGCGTATGGGGGGACCCACCCAAACACTGAAGCTTTCTTT,CASSLAYGGTHPNTEAFF
NA,TRBJ1-1,NA,TRBV18,TGTGCCAGCTCACCAGGCAACACGAACACTGAAGCTTTCTTT,CASSPGNTNTEAFF
NA,TRBJ1-1,NA,TRBV6-5,TGTGCCAGCAGTTTCTTAAACATGAACACTGAAGCTTTCTTT,CASSFLNMNTEAFF
TRBD1,TRBJ1-4,NA,TRBV5-1,TGCGCCAGCAGCCCCTTGGGGGGGGGACAGGTGTTAAATGAAAAACTGTTTTTT,CASSPLGGGQVLNEKLFF
NA,TRBJ1-5,NA,TRBV28,TGTGCCAGCAGTTTAAGCAGGGTACGACAGCCCCAGCATTTT,CASSLSRVRQPQHF
TRBD2,TRBJ2-1,few,TRBV14,TGTGCCAGCAGGGGAGCGGGGGCCTCCTACAATGAGCAGTTCTTC,CASRGAGASYNEQFF
NA,TRBJ1-2,NA,TRBV3-1/TRBV3-2,TGTGCCAGCAGCCAAGGCGCGGCGGGCTACACCTTC,CASSQGAAGYTF
TRBD2,TRBJ2-5,once,TRBV18,TGTGCCAGCTCGCTAGCGGGTGCCCAAGAGACCCAGTACTTC,CASSLAGAQETQYF
TRBD1,TRBJ1-1,NA,TRBV5-1,TGCGCCAGCCGGATGGGGACAGGGAACACTGAAGCTTTCTTT,CASRMGTGNTEAFF
TRBD1,TRBJ2-2,NA,TRBV2,TGTGCCAGCAGTGGGGACAGGGGGAACACCGGGGAGCTGTTTTTT,CASSGDRGNTGELFF
TRBD1,TRBJ2-3,NA,TRBV6-1,TGTGCCAGCAGTGAAGCGTGGACAGGGGGCTCTGGTTTT,CASSEAWTGGSGF
NA,TRBJ2-2,NA,TRBV5-1,TGCGCCAGCAGCCAACGGGACGGGAGAACAAACACCGGGGAGCTGTTTTTT,CASSQRDGRTNTGELFF
NA,TRBJ1-6,NA,TRBV27,TGTGCCAGCAGGATGAAGGACTCTTCACCCCTCCACTTT,CASRMKDSSPLHF
NA,TRBJ2-3,once,TRBV4-1,TGCGCCAGCAGCCAAGGAGCGGGTAGCACAGATACGCAGTATTTT,CASSQGAGSTDTQYF
NA,TRBJ1-1,NA,TRBV18,TGTGCCAGCTCACCACTCACAGGGCAAACTGAAGCTTTCTTT,CASSPLTGQTEAFF
NA,TRBJ2-3,once,TRBV9,TGTGCCAGCAGCCCAAGGGGTGGGGCAGATACGCAGTATTTT,CASSPRGGADTQYF
TRBD1,TRBJ1-1,NA,TRBV5-1,TGCGCCAGCAGCATCGGACAGGGTCACGCTGAAGCTTTCTTT,CASSIGQGHAEAFF
TRBD1,TRBJ2-1,NA,TRBV29-1,TGCAGCGTTGAAGGGGACAGCCTTCGATATTACAATGAGCAGTTCTTC,CSVEGDSLRYYNEQFF
TRBD1,TRBJ2-2,NA,TRBV5-1,TGCGCCAGCAGCTTGCTGGGACAGGGTGGCGGGGAGCTGTTTTTT,CASSLLGQGGGELFF
NA,TRBJ1-1,NA,TRBV19,TGTGCCAGTAGCCCATCGTACCGGGGGTTGAACACTGAAGCTTTCTTT,CASSPSYRGLNTEAFF
NA,TRBJ1-6,NA,TRBV5-1,TGCGCCAGCAGCTTGGATCAGTCCTGGAATTCACCCCTCCACTTT,CASSLDQSWNSPLHF
NA,TRBJ2-1,NA,TRBV3-1/TRBV3-2,TGTGCCAGCAGCCAGGACCCAACAGGGTACAATGAGCAGTTCTTC,CASSQDPTGYNEQFF
NA,TRBJ1-4,NA,TRBV14,TGTGCCAGCAGCCGCCAGGGTGCAACTAATGAAAAACTGTTTTTT,CASSRQGATNEKLFF
TRBD2,TRBJ2-3,NA,TRBV19,TGTGCCAGTAGTGCGCGGGGGGGCTTAAGCACAGATACGCAGTATTTT,CASSARGGLSTDTQYF
NA,TRBJ1-5,NA,TRBV5-6,TGTGCCAGCAGCGAAGGAGGGCGGGAGCCCCAGCATTTT,CASSEGGREPQHF
NA,TRBJ1-6,NA,TRBV19,TGTGCCAGTCAGAAGACCGGAGGATCCTATAATTCACCCCTCCACTTT,CASQKTGGSYNSPLHF
NA,TRBJ1-1,NA,TRBV14,TGTGCCAGCAGCCAAGATTGGGGGCGGGTGAACACTGAAGCTTTCTTT,CASSQDWGRVNTEAFF
TRBD1,TRBJ1-2,NA,TRBV28,TGTGCCAGCAGTTCACATGGGACAGCGGACTATGGCTACACCTTC,CASSSHGTADYGYTF
NA,TRBJ1-2,NA,TRBV23-1,TGCGCCAGCGGACTCTATGGCTACACCTTC,CASGLYGYTF
NA,TRBJ2-7,NA,TRBV5-4,TGTGCCAGCAGCTTGGTCTCGGCGACGGGCGAGCAGTACTTC,CASSLVSATGEQYF
TRBD2,TRBJ2-5,NA,TRBV7-9,TGTGCCAGCAGCCTGACGGCGGGGGGCCAAGAGACCCAGTACTTC,CASSLTAGGQETQYF
NA,TRBJ1-4,NA,TRBV7-2,TGTGCCAGCAGCTTAGTCTCGGATGAAAAACTGTTTTTT,CASSLVSDEKLFF
NA,TRBJ1-4,NA,TRBV7-9,TGTGCCAGCAGCCCCAGCAGGCAGGGGAATGAAAAACTGTTTTTT,CASSPSRQGNEKLFF